This TCR beta chain was obtained from a study of T cells in Graves' hyperthyroidism and ophthalmopathy. Study-wide points: Blood samples included most of the expanded thyroid clonotypes exceeding 0.001. Model-based prediction identified ophthalmopathy a median roughly 6.1 months prior to its onset.

This clonotype came up many times. What it binds is unknown. Thyroid ultrasound, orbital computed tomography, clinical symptoms, and serum thyroxine and TRAb underpinned diagnoses. CDR1 is MNHEY, CDR2 SMNVEV, per germline (reference sequence). The CDR3 runs 17 residues. V lost 6 bases to trimming and J lost 0 bases, with 19 bases between them. RNA transcripts yielded amplified TCR beta CDR3 regions. RT-PCR in the first round (using the HTBI primer set) targeted the TCR CDR3. TCRdb reprocessed the multiplex PCR reads with MiXCR, giving one entry per CDR3 protein. The sample consists of more than 300,000 distinct CDR3 sequences, 17% of them appearing once.

Input material: blood. The clonotype was recovered from a woman under 40 with Graves' hyperthyroidism that later progressed to Graves' ophthalmopathy. This rearrangement joins TRBV27 to TRBJ2-3; D is undetermined. CDR3 in amino acids: CASRLRVILASTDTQYF. DNA of the CDR3: TGTGCCAGCAGGCTTAGGGTCATACTGGCAAGCACAGATACGCAGTATTTT.